This TCR beta chain emerged from a study of vaccination effects on CD4 cells after COVID-19. This CDR3 spans 17 amino acids. The germline CDR1 and CDR2 sequences are MNHEY and SMNVEV (reference sequence). After removal of 3 bases from V and 1 base from J, the junction contained 8 bases not matched to a gene. In the ViraFEST assay, antigen-specific CD4+ clonotypes were identified by expansion after peptide-pool stimulation. Culture proceeded for nine to ten days, and CD4+ T cells were then isolated. Vaccinated recipients, who were negative for nucleocapsid antibodies, had no history of SARS-CoV-2 infection. IL-2 medium took the place of half the medium on both days 3 and 7. In regard to this clone: Its antigen is unknown.

Clones were sequenced by immunoSEQ multiplex PCR, and TCRdb holds only the in-frame ones, with some missing. The sample has 20,000 to 25,000 clones; around 76% are singletons. The specimen was CD4+ T cells from PBMCs cultured with HCoV-NL63 spike peptides, collected before COVID-19 vaccination. The clonotype comes from a human donor who received a COVID-19 vaccine. The rearrangement joins TRBV27 to TRBJ1-5, with 8 bases identical to TRBD1. The DNA of the CDR3 is TGTGCCAGCAGTTTCACAGGGGGTCCTAGCAGCAATCAGCCCCAGCATTTT. Its translation: CASSFTGGPSSNQPQHF.